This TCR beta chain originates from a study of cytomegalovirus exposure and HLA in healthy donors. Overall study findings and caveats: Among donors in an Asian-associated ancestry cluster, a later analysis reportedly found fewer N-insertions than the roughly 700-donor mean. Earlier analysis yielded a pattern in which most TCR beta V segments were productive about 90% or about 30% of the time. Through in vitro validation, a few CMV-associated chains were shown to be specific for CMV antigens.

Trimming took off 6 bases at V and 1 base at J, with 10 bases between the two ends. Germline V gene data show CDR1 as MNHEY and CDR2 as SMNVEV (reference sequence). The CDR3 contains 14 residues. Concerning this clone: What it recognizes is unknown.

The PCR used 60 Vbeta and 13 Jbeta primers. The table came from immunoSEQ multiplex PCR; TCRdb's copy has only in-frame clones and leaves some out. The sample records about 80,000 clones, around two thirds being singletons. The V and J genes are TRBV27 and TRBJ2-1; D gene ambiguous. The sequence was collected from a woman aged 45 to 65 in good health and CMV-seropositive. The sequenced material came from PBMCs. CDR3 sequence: CASRSRLSYNEQFF. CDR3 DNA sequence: TGTGCCAGCAGATCGAGGTTATCCTACAATGAGCAGTTCTTC.